The 14 T cell receptor beta chains below were found in one sample sequenced in a study of cytomegalovirus exposure and HLA in healthy donors. Primers included in the PCR were 60 Vbeta and 13 Jbeta primers. Some clones are missing from TCRdb's copy, which holds only in-frame ones; the method was immunoSEQ multiplex PCR. The sample lists around 210,000 clones, roughly 77% occurring once. The sample taken for sequencing was PBMCs. Source of these receptors: a male donor in good health and CMV-seropositive.

This clone has more than one count but fewer than ten. The chain uses TRBV6-4 and TRBJ2-3; D might be TRBD2 (5 bases). V dropped 0 bases and J dropped 3 bases, with 10 bases sitting between them. The CDR3 is 15 amino acids. Germline CDR1 and CDR2: MRHNA and SNTAGT. The CDR3 sequence is CASSDSAGVTDTQYF. Written as DNA, the CDR3 is TGTGCCAGCAGTGACTCGGCGGGTGTAACAGATACGCAGTATTTT.

A single count supports this clone. The chain joins TRBV7-2 to TRBJ2-4; the D gene is possibly TRBD1 (5 bases). CDR1 and CDR2 (germline): SGHTA, FQGNSA. The CDR3 is 14 residues long. With 1 base removed from V and 8 bases from J, the gap between germline ends came to 12 bases. The CDR3 DNA sequence: TGTGCCAGCAGCTTAGTTATGCAAGGGGACATTCAGTACTTC. Its protein is CASSLVMQGDIQYF. The entire variable domain, with the rest obtained from reference TRBV7-2 and TRBJ2-4, is as follows: GAGVSQSPSNKVTEKGKDVELRCDPISGHTALYWYRQSLGQGLEFLIYFQGNSAPDKSGLPSDRFSAERTGGSVSTLTIQRTQQEDSAVYLCASSLVMQGDIQYFGAGTRLSVL.

V and J are TRBV5-4 and TRBJ2-5; TRBD2 aligns across 13 bases. This CDR3 spans 15 amino acids. J gave up 2 bases and V 10 bases, and 8 bases lay outside the gene matches. Looked up from germline, CDR1 is SGHNT and CDR2 is YYREEE (reference sequence). CDR3 DNA: TGTGCCCTCACCGGACTAGCGGGGGATCAAGAGACCCAGTACTTC. Amino acids: CALTGLAGDQETQYF.

The chain combines TRBV19 with TRBJ2-5; 9 bases are a match to TRBD2. Germline CDR1 LNHDA, CDR2 SQIVND (reference sequence). V shed 3 bases, J shed 1 base, and the junction held 6 bases outside the gene matches. The CDR3 totals 16 residues. CDR3 DNA: TGTGCCAGTAGTATGGGGGGAGCGGGGGGCCAAGAGACCCAGTACTTC. Amino acids: CASSMGGAGGQETQYF.

The V gene is TRBV11-2, the J gene TRBJ2-3; 8 bases line up with TRBD1. Germline V CDR1 and CDR2: SGHAT, FQNNGV. The CDR3 runs 15 residues. Trimming took 3 bases from V and 3 from J; bases not matched to a gene: 5. CDR3 coding DNA: TGTGCCAGCAGCTTCCGGACAGGGTGGACAGATACGCAGTATTTT. It is translated as CASSFRTGWTDTQYF. Full variable domain (rest looked up from reference TRBV11-2 and TRBJ2-3): EAGVAQSPRYKIIEKRQSVAFWCNPISGHATLYWYQQILGQGPKLLIQFQNNGVVDDSQLPKDRFSAERLKGVDSTLKIQPAKLEDSAVYLCASSFRTGWTDTQYFGPGTRLTVL.

This chain uses TRBV5-4 with TRBJ2-6; 7 nucleotides align to TRBD1. The CDR3 contains 17 residues. Germline V gene sequence: CDR1 SGHNT, CDR2 YYREEE (reference sequence). V gave up 6 bases and J gave up 0 bases; unmatched junction bases: 9. In nucleotides, the CDR3 is TGTGCCAGCATCCCGGGACAGAAGAACTCTGGGGCCAACGTCCTGACTTTC. It is translated as CASIPGQKNSGANVLTF.

In its sample, this clone was seen a few times. The chain has TRBV5-1 and TRBJ2-7; D is possibly TRBD1 (7 bases). This CDR3 spans 13 amino acids. The germline CDR1 and CDR2 sequences are SGHRS and YFSETQ. V was cut by 0 bases and J by 6 bases, with 10 bases left in between. CDR3 nucleotide sequence: TGCGCCAGCAGCTTGGACAGGGGAGGCGAGCAGTACTTC. Encoded protein: CASSLDRGGEQYF. The full variable domain, completed using reference TRBV5-1 and TRBJ2-7, is KAGVTQTPRYLIKTRGQQVTLSCSPISGHRSVSWYQQTPGQGLQFLFEYFSETQRNKGNFPGRFSGRQFSNSRSEMNVSTLELGDSALYLCASSLDRGGEQYFGPGTRLTVT.

The chain combines TRBV4-1 with TRBJ1-1; D gene unclear. The CDR3 covers 15 residues. Deletions cut 1 base from V and 2 bases from J, with 11 bases between. Germline values: CDR1 MGHRA, CDR2 YSYEKL. The CDR3 DNA reads TGCGCCAGCAGCCAAGTCGCTCAGCGAAACACTGAAGCTTTCTTT. It codes for CASSQVAQRNTEAFF.

This chain uses TRBV5-1 with TRBJ2-5; D ambiguous. The CDR3 is 15 residues long. V dropped 1 base and J dropped 3 bases, with 13 bases sitting between them. From germline, CDR1 is SGHRS and CDR2 YFSETQ. The CDR3 here is CASSLIPGVEETQYF. The CDR3 nucleotides read TGCGCCAGCAGCTTGATACCCGGAGTCGAAGAGACCCAGTACTTC.

J is TRBJ2-3 and V is TRBV7-2; 8 bases align to TRBD2. Looked up from germline, CDR1 is SGHTA and CDR2 is FQGNSA. The CDR3 is 15 residues long. With V trimmed by 0 bases and J by 3 bases, 2 bases remained unmatched. The CDR3 loop is CASSLARLATDTQYF. The CDR3 coding sequence is TGTGCCAGCAGCTTAGCTCGACTAGCGACAGATACGCAGTATTTT.

The chain couples TRBV27 to TRBJ2-3, with 11 bases identical to TRBD2. The CDR3 extends over 16 amino acids. CDR1 MNHEY and CDR2 SMNVEV come from the germline V gene (reference sequence). V trimming: 0 bases; J trimming: 7 bases; junction bases outside the gene matches: 6. CDR3 DNA: TGTGCCAGCAGTTTATCTCTAGCGGGGGGCTACAATACGCAGTATTTT. This gives the protein CASSLSLAGGYNTQYF.

This sequence joins TRBV11-2 and TRBJ2-3, with 11 positions matching TRBD2. Germline V gene sequence: CDR1 SGHAT, CDR2 FQNNGV. The V gene end was trimmed by 3 bases and the J gene end by 0 bases; junction bases not matched to a gene: 5. CDR3 length: 17 amino acids. In nucleotides, the CDR3 is TGTGCCAGCAGCTTTTTGCGACTAGCGGGAAGCACAGATACGCAGTATTTT. This sequence encodes CASSFLRLAGSTDTQYF. Based on the CDR3 plus reference TRBV11-2 and TRBJ2-3, the full variable domain is EAGVAQSPRYKIIEKRQSVAFWCNPISGHATLYWYQQILGQGPKLLIQFQNNGVVDDSQLPKDRFSAERLKGVDSTLKIQPAKLEDSAVYLCASSFLRLAGSTDTQYFGPGTRLTVL.

The chain couples TRBV28 to TRBJ2-5, with a tentative D call TRBD2 (5 bases). The germline CDR1 and CDR2 sequences are MDHEN and SYDVKM. V lost 7 bases to trimming and J lost 5 bases, with 11 bases between them. This CDR3 has 12 amino acids. The CDR3 DNA reads TGTGCCAGCACGGACTCCGGGGAGACCCAGTACTTC. As protein: CASTDSGETQYF.

This clone has more than one count but fewer than ten. This chain joins TRBV5-1 and TRBJ2-7, with no clear D. CDR3 length: 13 amino acids. Trimming removed 1 base from V and 4 bases from J, with 9 bases in between. Germline V gene lookup returns CDR1 SGHRS and CDR2 YFSETQ. The CDR3 sequence is CASSLLSDYEQYF. The CDR3 DNA is TGCGCCAGCAGCTTGTTATCAGATTACGAGCAGTACTTC.